These T cell receptor beta chains were read from a single sample in a study of T cells in Graves' hyperthyroidism and ophthalmopathy. TCRdb used MiXCR to reprocess the multiplex PCR reads, holding one entry per CDR3 protein. The sample includes around 690,000 distinct CDR3 sequences, roughly 20% of them seen just once. Sequencing was done on a sample of blood. These receptors were collected from a man aged 25 to 40 with Graves' ophthalmopathy. Each CDR3 is given with its conserved first and last residue. Fields, in order: J gene, V gene, D gene, clone size, CDR3 DNA, CDR3 protein. The D gene is left open where the match is weak. Only some rows state a clone size, as once, few, many or a class for expanded clones.

>TRBJ1-5|TRBV19|.|.
TGTGCCAGTAAGGCAGGGGCGGAATCTGGCAATCAGCCCCAGCATTTT
CASKAGAESGNQPQHF
>TRBJ2-7|TRBV20-1|.|.
TGCAGTGCCAAGGGGGGGGGCGAGCAGTACTTC
CSAKGGGEQYF
>TRBJ2-7|TRBV4-1|.|.
TGCGCCAGCAGCCAAGATGGGCGGGGAATAACCTACGAGCAGTACTTC
CASSQDGRGITYEQYF
>TRBJ2-1|TRBV3-1|.|many
TGTGCCAGCAGCCAGGGCGGACTGGCCGAGCAGTTCTTC
CASSQGGLAEQFF
>TRBJ1-2|TRBV28|.|few
TGTGCCAGCAGTTTTTCGGCCTCCCTGGCCAATGGCTACACCTTC
CASSFSASLANGYTF
>TRBJ1-5|TRBV29-1|TRBD1|few
TGCAGCGTGCTGACCGGGACAGTCAATCAGCCCCAGCATTTT
CSVLTGTVNQPQHF
>TRBJ1-3|TRBV28|.|.
TGTGCCAGCAGTTTCGACCGGAACTCTGGAAACACCATATATTTT
CASSFDRNSGNTIYF
>TRBJ2-1|TRBV9|.|.
TGTGCCAGCAGCGGGGCGAGCCTAGAGGGCAATGAGCAGTTCTTC
CASSGASLEGNEQFF
>TRBJ1-5|TRBV20-1|.|few
TGCAGTGCTAGTATTCGGCAGGGAAGGATCAAGCCCCAGCATTTT
CSASIRQGRIKPQHF
>TRBJ2-6|TRBV30|.|.
TGTGCCTTATCCGTTAGCTCTGGGGCCAACGTCCTGACTTTC
CALSVSSGANVLTF
>TRBJ2-5|TRBV29-1|TRBD2|.
TGCAGCGTCGCCGGGACTAGCGGGTACCAAGAGACCCAGTACTTC
CSVAGTSGYQETQYF
>TRBJ2-3|TRBV27|TRBD2|few
TGTGCCAGTAGGGCCAGCGGGAGAACAGATACGCAGTATTTT
CASRASGRTDTQYF
>TRBJ2-2|TRBV10-3|TRBD2|few
TGTGCCGCTCGGGGACTAGGAGTCGCCGGGGAGCTGTTTTTT
CAARGLGVAGELFF
>TRBJ2-5|TRBV7-2|TRBD2|.
TGTGCCAGCAGCGGCGGGGGGCTTCGGGAGACCCAGTACTTC
CASSGGGLRETQYF
>TRBJ2-7|TRBV6-2/TRBV6-3|.|.
TGTGCCAGCAGTTACTTCAGTTACGAGCAGTACTTC
CASSYFSYEQYF
>TRBJ2-1|TRBV5-4|TRBD2|many
TGTGCCAGCAGCTTGGGACTAGCGGGAATACACAATGAGCAGTTCTTC
CASSLGLAGIHNEQFF
>TRBJ2-7|TRBV12-3/TRBV12-4|TRBD1|many
TGTGCCAGCAGGGGTGCCGGGACAGGGGAGAACGAGCAGTACTTC
CASRGAGTGENEQYF
>TRBJ2-1|TRBV3-1|.|few
TGTGCCAGCAGCCAAGTTCGGAACAATGAGCAGTTCTTC
CASSQVRNNEQFF
>TRBJ2-1|TRBV11-2|.|.
TGTGCCAGCAGCTCGGGGCGCATTGAGCAGTTCTTC
CASSSGRIEQFF
>TRBJ2-5|TRBV28|.|many
TGTGCCAGCAGCCAAAGGGGGATGGGGGAGACCCAGTACTTC
CASSQRGMGETQYF
>TRBJ1-5|TRBV5-6|.|.
TGTGCCAGCAGCTTGTGGGGGGCGGCCCTCAATCAGCCCCAGCATTTT
CASSLWGAALNQPQHF
>TRBJ2-3|TRBV7-9|.|.
TGTGCCAGCAGCTTAGTGGGGCGGGATGCAACAGATACGCAGTATTTT
CASSLVGRDATDTQYF
>TRBJ1-4|TRBV12-3/TRBV12-4|.|many
TGTGCCAGCAGTCGACTCGGGGCAGAAAATGAAAAACTGTTTTTT
CASSRLGAENEKLFF
>TRBJ1-5|TRBV2|TRBD1|few
TGTGCCAGCAGTGAAATGGGACAGGGCCCTCCTCAGCCCCAGCATTTT
CASSEMGQGPPQPQHF
>TRBJ2-7|TRBV6-1|.|.
TGTGCCAGCAGCCGCCTCTTGGGGGCATACGAGCAGTACTTC
CASSRLLGAYEQYF
>TRBJ2-5|TRBV7-9|.|.
TGTGCCAGCAGCTTAAGGGTGTCGGGGGAAGAGACCCAGTACTTC
CASSLRVSGEETQYF
>TRBJ2-1|TRBV10-3|TRBD1|few
TGTGCCATCAGTGAGCCGGGACAGAGTACCCGAAGTGAGCAGTTCTTC
CAISEPGQSTRSEQFF
>TRBJ1-1|TRBV6-2/TRBV6-3|.|few
TGTGCCAGCAGTTACTCTTCAGGGATTGAAGCTTTCTTT
CASSYSSGIEAFF
>TRBJ2-1|TRBV5-1|TRBD2|many
TGCGCCAGCCGACTAGCGGATAGCTCCTACAATGAGCAGTTCTTC
CASRLADSSYNEQFF
>TRBJ2-7|TRBV11-3|.|many
TGTGCCAGCAGCCTCGACGGCACCTACGAGCAGTACTTC
CASSLDGTYEQYF
>TRBJ2-1|TRBV6-1|TRBD1|.
TGTGCCAGCAGGGAGAGAAGAGCCTGGGACAGGGGTAACAATGAGCAGTTCTTC
CASRERRAWDRGNNEQFF
>TRBJ2-3|TRBV12-3/TRBV12-4|TRBD2|many
TGTGCCAGCAGTGCCGGGACTAGCGGGACTTATAGCACAGATACGCAGTATTTT
CASSAGTSGTYSTDTQYF